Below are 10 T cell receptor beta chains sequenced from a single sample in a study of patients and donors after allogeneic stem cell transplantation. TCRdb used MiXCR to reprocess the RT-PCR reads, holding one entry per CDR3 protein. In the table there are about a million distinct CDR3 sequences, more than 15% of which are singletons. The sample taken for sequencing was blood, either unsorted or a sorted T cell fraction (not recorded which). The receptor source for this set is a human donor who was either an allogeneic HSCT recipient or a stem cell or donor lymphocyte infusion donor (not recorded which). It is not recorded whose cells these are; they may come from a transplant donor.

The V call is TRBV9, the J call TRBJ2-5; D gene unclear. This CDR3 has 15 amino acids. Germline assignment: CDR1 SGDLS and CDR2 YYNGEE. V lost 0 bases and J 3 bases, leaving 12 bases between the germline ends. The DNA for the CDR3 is TGTGCCAGCAGCGTAGGCGAAGGGATCAAAGAGACCCAGTACTTC. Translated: CASSVGEGIKETQYF.

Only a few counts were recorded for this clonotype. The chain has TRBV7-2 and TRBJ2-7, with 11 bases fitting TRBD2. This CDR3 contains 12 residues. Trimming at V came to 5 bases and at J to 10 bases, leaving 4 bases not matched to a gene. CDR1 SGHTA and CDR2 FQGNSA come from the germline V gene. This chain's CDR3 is CASSVTSGGQYF. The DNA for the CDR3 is TGTGCCAGCAGCGTCACTAGCGGGGGACAGTACTTC.

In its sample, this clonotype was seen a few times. CDR3 amino acids: CASSVGLADKETQYF. DNA for the CDR3: TGTGCCAGCAGCGTAGGTCTAGCGGACAAAGAGACCCAGTACTTC. The chain couples TRBV7-9 to TRBJ2-5, with 7 nucleotides matching TRBD2. Trimming at V came to 5 bases and at J to 3 bases, leaving 9 bases not matched to a gene. CDR3 length: 15 residues. Germline V gene data show CDR1 as SEHNR and CDR2 as FQNEAQ (reference sequence). The full variable domain, completed using reference TRBV7-9 and TRBJ2-5, is DTGVSQNPRHKITKRGQNVTFRCDPISEHNRLYWYRQTLGQGPEFLTYFQNEAQLEKSRLLSDRFSAERPKGSFSTLEIQRTEQGDSAMYLCASSVGLADKETQYFGPGTRLLVL.

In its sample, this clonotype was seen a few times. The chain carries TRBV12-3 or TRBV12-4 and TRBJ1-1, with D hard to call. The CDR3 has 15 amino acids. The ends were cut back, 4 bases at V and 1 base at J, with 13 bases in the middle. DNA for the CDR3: TGTGCCAGCAGTTCCTTTAGGGCCGGGAACACTGAAGCTTTCTTT. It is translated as CASSSFRAGNTEAFF.

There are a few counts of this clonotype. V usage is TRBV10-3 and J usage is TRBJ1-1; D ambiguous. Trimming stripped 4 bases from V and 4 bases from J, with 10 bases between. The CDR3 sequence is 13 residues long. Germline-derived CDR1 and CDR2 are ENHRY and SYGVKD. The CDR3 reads CAISGPRSTEAFF. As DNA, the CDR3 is TGTGCCATCAGTGGACCAAGGAGCACTGAAGCTTTCTTT.

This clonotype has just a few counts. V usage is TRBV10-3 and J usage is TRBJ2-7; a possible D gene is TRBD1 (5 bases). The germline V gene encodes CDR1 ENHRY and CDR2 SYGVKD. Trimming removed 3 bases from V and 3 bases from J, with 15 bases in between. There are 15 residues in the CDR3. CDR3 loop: CAISDFRALGYEQYF. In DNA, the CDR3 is TGTGCCATCAGTGACTTCAGGGCTCTGGGCTACGAGCAGTACTTC.

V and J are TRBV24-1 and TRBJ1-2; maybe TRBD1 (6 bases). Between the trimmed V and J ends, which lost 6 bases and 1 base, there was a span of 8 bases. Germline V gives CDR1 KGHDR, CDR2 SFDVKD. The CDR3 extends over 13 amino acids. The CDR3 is CATSYRDNYGYTF. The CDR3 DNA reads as TGTGCCACCAGTTACAGGGATAACTATGGCTACACCTTC.

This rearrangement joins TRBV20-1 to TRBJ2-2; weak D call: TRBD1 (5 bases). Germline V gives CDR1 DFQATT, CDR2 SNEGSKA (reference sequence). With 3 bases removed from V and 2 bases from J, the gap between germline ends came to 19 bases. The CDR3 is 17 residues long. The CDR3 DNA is TGCAGTGCTAGCCCCCCAGGGTGGATGAGTAACACCGGGGAGCTGTTTTTT. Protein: CSASPPGWMSNTGELFF.

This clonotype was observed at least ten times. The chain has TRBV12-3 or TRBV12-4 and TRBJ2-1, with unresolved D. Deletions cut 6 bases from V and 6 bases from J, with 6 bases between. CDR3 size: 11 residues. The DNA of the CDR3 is TGTGCCAGCAGCCCTAGCAATGAGCAGTTCTTC. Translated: CASSPSNEQFF.

The CDR3 nucleotides read TGTGCCAGCAGCGTAGAAAATGGCCCTGTCGAGGGCTACACCTTC. It codes for CASSVENGPVEGYTF. The chain recombines TRBV9 with TRBJ1-2, with no clear D. V was pared by 0 bases and J by 8 bases, with 17 bases between. The CDR3 contains 15 residues. The germline V gene encodes CDR1 SGDLS and CDR2 YYNGEE.